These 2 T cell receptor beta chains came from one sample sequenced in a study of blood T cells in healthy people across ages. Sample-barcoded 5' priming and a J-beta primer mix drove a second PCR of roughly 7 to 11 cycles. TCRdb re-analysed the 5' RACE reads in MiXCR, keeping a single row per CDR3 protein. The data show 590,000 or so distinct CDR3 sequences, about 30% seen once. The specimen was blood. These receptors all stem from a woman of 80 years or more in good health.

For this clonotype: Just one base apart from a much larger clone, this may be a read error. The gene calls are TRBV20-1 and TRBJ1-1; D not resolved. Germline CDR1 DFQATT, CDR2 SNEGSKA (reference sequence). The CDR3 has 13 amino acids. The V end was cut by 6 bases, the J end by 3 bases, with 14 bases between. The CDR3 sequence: CSALTPGYTEAFF. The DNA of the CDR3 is TGCAGTGCCCTTACTCCCGGATACACTGAAGCTTTCTTT.

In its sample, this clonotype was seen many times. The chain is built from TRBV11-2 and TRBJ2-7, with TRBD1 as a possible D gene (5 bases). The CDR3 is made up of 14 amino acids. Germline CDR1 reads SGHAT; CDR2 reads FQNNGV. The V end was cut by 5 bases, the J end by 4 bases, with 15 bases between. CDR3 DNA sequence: TGTGCCAGCAGCCCTAAAGGGGTTAGATACGAGCAGTACTTC. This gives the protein CASSPKGVRYEQYF.